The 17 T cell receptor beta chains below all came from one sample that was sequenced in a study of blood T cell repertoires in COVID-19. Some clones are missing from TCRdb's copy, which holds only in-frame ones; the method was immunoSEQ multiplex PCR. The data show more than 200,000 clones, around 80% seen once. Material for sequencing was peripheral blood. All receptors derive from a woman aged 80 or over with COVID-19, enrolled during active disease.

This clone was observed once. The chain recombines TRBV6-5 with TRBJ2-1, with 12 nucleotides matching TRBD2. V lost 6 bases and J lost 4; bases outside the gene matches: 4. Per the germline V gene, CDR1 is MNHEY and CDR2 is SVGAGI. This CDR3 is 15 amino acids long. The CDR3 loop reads CASSRTSGAYNEQFF. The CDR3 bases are TGTGCCAGCAGCCGGACTAGCGGGGCATACAATGAGCAGTTCTTC.

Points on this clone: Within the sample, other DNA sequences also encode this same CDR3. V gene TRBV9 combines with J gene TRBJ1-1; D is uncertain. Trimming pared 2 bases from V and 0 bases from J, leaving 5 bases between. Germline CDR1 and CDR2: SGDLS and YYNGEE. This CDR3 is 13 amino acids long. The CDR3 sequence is CASSVGMNTEAFF. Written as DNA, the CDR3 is TGTGCCAGCAGCGTCGGGATGAACACTGAAGCTTTCTTT.

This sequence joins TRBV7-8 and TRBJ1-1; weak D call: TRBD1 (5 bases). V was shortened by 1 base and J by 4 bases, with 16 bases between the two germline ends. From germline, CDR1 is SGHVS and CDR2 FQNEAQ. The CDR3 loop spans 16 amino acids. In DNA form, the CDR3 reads TGTGCCAGCAGCTTAGGAGGACCCCCGGGGGGCACTGAAGCTTTCTTT. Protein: CASSLGGPPGGTEAFF.

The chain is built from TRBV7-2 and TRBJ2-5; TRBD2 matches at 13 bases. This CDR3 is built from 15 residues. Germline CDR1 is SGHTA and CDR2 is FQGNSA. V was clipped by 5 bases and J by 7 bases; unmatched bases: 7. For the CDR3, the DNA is TGTGCCAGCAGCAATGGACTAGCGGGGGTCGGGACCCAGTACTTC. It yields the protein CASSNGLAGVGTQYF.

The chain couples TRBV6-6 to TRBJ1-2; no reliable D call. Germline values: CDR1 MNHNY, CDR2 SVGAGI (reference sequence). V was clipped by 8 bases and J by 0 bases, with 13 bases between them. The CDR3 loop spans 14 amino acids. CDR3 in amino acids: CASQFPQANYGYTF. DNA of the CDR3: TGTGCCAGCCAGTTCCCCCAAGCTAACTATGGCTACACCTTC.

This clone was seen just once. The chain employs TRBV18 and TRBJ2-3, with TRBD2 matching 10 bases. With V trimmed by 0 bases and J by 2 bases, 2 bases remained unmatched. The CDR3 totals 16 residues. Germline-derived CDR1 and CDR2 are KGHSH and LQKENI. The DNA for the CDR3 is TGTGCCAGCTCACCACCTAGCGGGGGGTTCACAGATACGCAGTATTTT. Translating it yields CASSPPSGGFTDTQYF.

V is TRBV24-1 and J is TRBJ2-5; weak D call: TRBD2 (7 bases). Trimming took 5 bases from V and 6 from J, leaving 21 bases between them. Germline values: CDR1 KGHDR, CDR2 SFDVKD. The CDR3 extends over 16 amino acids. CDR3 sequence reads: CATSAVGGGRVQTQYF. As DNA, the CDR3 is TGTGCCACCAGTGCTGTGGGGGGGGGCCGTGTACAGACCCAGTACTTC.

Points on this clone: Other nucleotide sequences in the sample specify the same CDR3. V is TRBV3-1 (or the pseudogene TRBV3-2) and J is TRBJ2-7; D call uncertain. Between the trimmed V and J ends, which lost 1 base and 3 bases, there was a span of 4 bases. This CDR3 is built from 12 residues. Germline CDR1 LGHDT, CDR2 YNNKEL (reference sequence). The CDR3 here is CASSQVRYEQYF. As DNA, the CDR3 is TGTGCCAGCAGCCAAGTGCGCTACGAGCAGTACTTC.

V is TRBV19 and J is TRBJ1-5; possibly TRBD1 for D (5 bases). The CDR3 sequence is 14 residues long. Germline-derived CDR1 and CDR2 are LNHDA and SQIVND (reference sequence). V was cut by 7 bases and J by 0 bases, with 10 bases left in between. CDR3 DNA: TGTGCCAGTAATTGGGGCGTTAGCAATCAGCCCCAGCATTTT. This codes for CASNWGVSNQPQHF.

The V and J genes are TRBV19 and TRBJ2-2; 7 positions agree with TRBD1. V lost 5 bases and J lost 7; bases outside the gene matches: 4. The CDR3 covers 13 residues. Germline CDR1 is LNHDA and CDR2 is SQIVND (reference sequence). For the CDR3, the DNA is TGTGCCAGTAGTCCCACAGGGGACGGGGAGCTGTTTTTT. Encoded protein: CASSPTGDGELFF.

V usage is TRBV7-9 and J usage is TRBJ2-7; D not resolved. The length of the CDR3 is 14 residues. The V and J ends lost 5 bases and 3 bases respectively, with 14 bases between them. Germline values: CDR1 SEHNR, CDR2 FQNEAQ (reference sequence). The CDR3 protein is CASSITAVSYEQYV. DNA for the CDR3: TGTGCCAGCAGCATTACAGCAGTTAGCTACGAGCAGTACGTC.

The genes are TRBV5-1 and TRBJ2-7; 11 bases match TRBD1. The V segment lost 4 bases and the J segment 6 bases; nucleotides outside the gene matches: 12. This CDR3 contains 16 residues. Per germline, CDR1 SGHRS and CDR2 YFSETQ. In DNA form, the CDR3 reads TGCGCCAGCAGCCCCGAGGGGACAGGGGGTCTCCGCGAGCAGTACGTC. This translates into CASSPEGTGGLREQYV.

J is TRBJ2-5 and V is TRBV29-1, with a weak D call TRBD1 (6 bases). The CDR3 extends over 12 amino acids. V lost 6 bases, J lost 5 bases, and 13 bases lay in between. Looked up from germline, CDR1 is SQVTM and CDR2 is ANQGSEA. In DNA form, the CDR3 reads TGCAGCGTACTCAGGGGTGGCGAGACCCAGTACTTC. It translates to CSVLRGGETQYF.

CDR3 sequence reads: CASSRTGGANYGYTF. The DNA for the CDR3 is TGTGCCAGCAGTCGGACGGGGGGAGCTAACTATGGCTACACCTTC. The V gene is TRBV27, the J gene TRBJ1-2, with D possibly being TRBD1 (5 bases). This CDR3 comprises 15 residues. In germline, CDR1 is MNHEY, CDR2 SMNVEV (reference sequence). The ends were cut back, 5 bases at V and 0 bases at J, with 13 bases in the middle.

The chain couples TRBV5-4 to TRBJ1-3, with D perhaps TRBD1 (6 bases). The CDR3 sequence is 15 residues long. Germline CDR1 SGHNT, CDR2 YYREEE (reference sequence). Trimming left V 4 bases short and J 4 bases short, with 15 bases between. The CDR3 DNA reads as TGTGCCAGCAGCCCGGGGGGGCTCGGAGGAAACACCATATATTTT. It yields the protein CASSPGGLGGNTIYF.

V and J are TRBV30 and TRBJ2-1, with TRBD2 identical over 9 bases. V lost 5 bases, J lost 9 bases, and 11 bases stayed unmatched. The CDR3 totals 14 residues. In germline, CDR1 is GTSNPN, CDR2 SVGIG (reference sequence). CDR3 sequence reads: CAWSLAGGQGEQFF. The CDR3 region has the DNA TGTGCCTGGTCCCTTGCGGGGGGGCAAGGTGAGCAGTTCTTC.

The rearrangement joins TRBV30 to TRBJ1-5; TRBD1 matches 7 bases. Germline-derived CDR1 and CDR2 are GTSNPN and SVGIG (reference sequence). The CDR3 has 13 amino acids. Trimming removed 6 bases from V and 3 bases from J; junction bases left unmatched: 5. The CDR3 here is CACGRGHNQPQHF. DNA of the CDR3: TGTGCCTGTGGAAGGGGGCACAATCAGCCCCAGCATTTT.